This TCR beta chain was sequenced for a study of blood T cell repertoires in COVID-19. Overall study context: The United States, Italy and Spain supplied acute and convalescent COVID-19 samples. The analysed material was cDNA or gDNA that came from T cells, B-cell-depleted T cells, or PBMCs.

Sequencing was performed with immunoSEQ multiplex PCR; in TCRdb, only in-frame clones are kept and a portion is missing. The data contain 140,000 or so clones, about 79% of them singletons. V lost 3 bases to trimming and J lost 5 bases, with 8 bases between them. Germline V CDR1 and CDR2: SGHTA, FQGNSA. The length of the CDR3 is 13 residues. Material for sequencing was peripheral blood. The clonotype originates from a woman aged 80 or older with acute or convalescent COVID-19. The chain uses TRBV7-2 and TRBJ2-1, with a tentative D call TRBD2 (5 bases). The CDR3 region is CASSFGKDNEQFF. CDR3 sequence (DNA): TGTGCCAGCAGCTTCGGGAAAGACAATGAGCAGTTCTTC.